The T cell receptor (beta chain) under discussion was sequenced for a study of T cell responses to AZD1222 COVID-19 vaccine. Findings of the study overall: The peak T cell response came first, and repertoires were sampled only after it. Only a handful of AZD1222 recipients, roughly 6 in all, had baseline seropositivity. When two AZD1222 doses had been given, Spike-specific TCR breadth and depth rose. Donors were mostly white British, more females; clonal diversity possibly underestimated.

This clone was counted only a few times. Its specificity is not known. The CDR3 extends over 13 amino acids. Germline V CDR1 and CDR2: SGHRS, YFSETQ. Trimming removed 0 bases from V and 4 bases from J, with 8 bases in between. Measured with immunoSEQ multiplex PCR; TCRdb has only the in-frame clones, and not every one. This sample has 150,000 or so clones; 90% occur once, and the top ten carry approximately 1.4%. The material was peripheral blood, obtained on day 0 of AZD1222 vaccination. The genes are TRBV5-1 and TRBJ2-7; D gene ambiguous. The source of this sequence is an adult in good health. The DNA of the CDR3 is TGCGCCAGCAGCTTGGAACAGTGGTACGAGCAGTACTTC. Amino acid sequence: CASSLEQWYEQYF.